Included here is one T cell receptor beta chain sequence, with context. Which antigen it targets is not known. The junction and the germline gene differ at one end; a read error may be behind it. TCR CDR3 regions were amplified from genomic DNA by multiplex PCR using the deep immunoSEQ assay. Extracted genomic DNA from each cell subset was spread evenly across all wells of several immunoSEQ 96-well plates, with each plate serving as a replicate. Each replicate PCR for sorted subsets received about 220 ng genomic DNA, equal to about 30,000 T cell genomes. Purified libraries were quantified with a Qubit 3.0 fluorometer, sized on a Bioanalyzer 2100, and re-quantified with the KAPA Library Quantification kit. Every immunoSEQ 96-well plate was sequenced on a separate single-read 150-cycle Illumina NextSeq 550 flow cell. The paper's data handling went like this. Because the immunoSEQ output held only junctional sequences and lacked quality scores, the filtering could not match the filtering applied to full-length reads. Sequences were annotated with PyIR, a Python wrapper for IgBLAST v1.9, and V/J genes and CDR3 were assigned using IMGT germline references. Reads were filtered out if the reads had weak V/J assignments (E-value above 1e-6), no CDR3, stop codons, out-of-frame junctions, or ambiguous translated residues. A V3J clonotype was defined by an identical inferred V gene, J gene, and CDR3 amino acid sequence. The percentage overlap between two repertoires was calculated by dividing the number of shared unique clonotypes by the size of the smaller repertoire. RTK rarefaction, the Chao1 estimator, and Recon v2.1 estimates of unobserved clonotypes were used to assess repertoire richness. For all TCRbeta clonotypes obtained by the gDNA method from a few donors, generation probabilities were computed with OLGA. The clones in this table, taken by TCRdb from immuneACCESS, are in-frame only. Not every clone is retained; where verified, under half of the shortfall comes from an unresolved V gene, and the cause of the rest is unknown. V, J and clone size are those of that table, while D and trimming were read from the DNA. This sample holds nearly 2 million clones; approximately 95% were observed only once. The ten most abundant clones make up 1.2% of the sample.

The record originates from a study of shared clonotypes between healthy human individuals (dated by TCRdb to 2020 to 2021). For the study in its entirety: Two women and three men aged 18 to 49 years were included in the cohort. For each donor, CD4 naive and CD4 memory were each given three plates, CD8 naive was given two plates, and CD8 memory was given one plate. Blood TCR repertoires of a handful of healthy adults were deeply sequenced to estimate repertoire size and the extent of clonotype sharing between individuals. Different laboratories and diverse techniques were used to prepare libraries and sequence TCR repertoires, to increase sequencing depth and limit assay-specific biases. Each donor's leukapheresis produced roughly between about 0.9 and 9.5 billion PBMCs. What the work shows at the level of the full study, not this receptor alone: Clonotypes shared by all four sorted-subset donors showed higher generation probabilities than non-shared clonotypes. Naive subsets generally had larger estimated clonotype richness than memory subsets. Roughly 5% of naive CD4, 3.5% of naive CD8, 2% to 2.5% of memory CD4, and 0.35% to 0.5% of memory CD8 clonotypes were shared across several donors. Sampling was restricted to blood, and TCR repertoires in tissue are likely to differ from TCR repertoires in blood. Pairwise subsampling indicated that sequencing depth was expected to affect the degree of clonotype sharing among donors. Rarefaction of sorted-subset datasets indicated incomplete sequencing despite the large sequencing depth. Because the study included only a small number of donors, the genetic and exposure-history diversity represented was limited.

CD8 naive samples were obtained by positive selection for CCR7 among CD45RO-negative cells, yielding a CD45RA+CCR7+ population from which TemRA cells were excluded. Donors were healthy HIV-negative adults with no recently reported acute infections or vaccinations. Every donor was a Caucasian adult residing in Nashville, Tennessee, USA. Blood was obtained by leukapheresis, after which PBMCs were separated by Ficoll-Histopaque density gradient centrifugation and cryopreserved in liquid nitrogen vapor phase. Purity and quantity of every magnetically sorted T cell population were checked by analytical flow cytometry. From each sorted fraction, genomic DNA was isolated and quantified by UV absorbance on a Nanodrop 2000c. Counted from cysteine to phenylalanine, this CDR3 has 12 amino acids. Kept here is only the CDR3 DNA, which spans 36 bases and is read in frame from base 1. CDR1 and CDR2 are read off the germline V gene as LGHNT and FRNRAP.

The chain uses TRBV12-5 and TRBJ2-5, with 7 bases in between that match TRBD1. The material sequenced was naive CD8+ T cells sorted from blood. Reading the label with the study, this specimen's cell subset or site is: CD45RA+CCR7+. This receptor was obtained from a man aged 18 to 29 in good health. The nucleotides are TGTGCTAGTGGTTTGGACTCAGGGGGTTACAACTTC. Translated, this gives CASGLDSGGYNF.